The present TCR beta chain was sequenced within a study of shared T cell receptors in the human thymus. Assay used: immunoSEQ multiplex PCR; TCRdb lists only in-frame clones, some missing. The table records 640,000 or so clones, 70% to 90% of them present only once. V lost 3 bases, J lost 2 bases, and 9 bases stayed unmatched. This CDR3 is built from 16 residues. Germline CDR1 SGDLS, CDR2 YYNGEE. A further study also used this sample, focusing on human thymus T cells.

Material: thymocytes. The chain links TRBV9 to TRBJ2-3; TRBD1 matches at 7 bases. This receptor was identified in a boy younger than two with a congenital heart defect. The CDR3 nucleotides read TGTGCCAGCAGCGCACCCGACAGGGAACACACAGATACGCAGTATTTT. Amino acids: CASSAPDREHTDTQYF.